These 15 T cell receptor beta chains were all obtained from the same sample, sequenced in a study of response to subunit inactivated influenza vaccine. TCRdb reprocessed the RT-PCR reads with MiXCR, giving one entry per CDR3 protein. The data show fewer than 250,000 distinct CDR3 sequences, with approximately 14% seen just once and about 26% held by the top ten. Sequencing was performed on CD8+ T cells sorted from PBMCs, taken approximately 5 days after vaccination. The receptors stem from a man between 45 and 60 years old who received an inactivated influenza vaccine.

This clonotype occurred a few times. The chain uses TRBV6-1 and TRBJ2-7; the D gene is possibly TRBD1 (6 bases). The V gene lost 6 bases and the J gene lost 4 bases, with 13 bases spanning the gap. Germline V gene lookup returns CDR1 MNHNS and CDR2 SASEGT. CDR3 length equals 13 residues. CDR3 residues: CASRTGHGYEQYF. CDR3 coding DNA: TGTGCCAGCAGGACGGGACATGGTTACGAGCAGTACTTC.

This clonotype was counted a few times. The rearrangement joins TRBV29-1 to TRBJ1-1, with D tentatively TRBD1 (6 bases). The ends were cut back, 5 bases at V and 4 bases at J, with 11 bases in the middle. Germline-derived CDR1 and CDR2 are SQVTM and ANQGSEA. This CDR3 contains 12 residues. Written as DNA, the CDR3 is TGCAGCGTTCGCAGGGGAAGCACTGAAGCTTTCTTT. Translating gives CSVRRGSTEAFF.

This clonotype was detected ten times or more. The J gene is TRBJ1-4, the V gene TRBV12-3 or TRBV12-4, with D unresolved. V was shortened by 5 bases and J by 6 bases, with 4 bases between the two germline ends. The CDR3 totals 11 residues. CDR3 region: CASSQDEKLFF. In DNA form, the CDR3 reads TGTGCCAGCAGTCAGGATGAAAAACTGTTTTTT.

The V call is TRBV27, the J call TRBJ1-1; 7 nucleotides align to TRBD1. The CDR3 is made up of 16 amino acids. The V gene's germline CDR1 is MNHEY and CDR2 SMNVEV (reference sequence). Unmatched junction bases numbered 11, after V lost 2 bases and J lost 5 bases. This chain's CDR3 is CASSLHARGVVTEAFF. Here the CDR3 DNA reads TGTGCCAGCAGTTTACACGCCAGGGGGGTTGTAACTGAAGCTTTCTTT.

This clonotype was observed a handful of times. This chain links TRBV14 with TRBJ2-1; D may be TRBD2 (6 bases). The V gene's germline CDR1 is SGHDN and CDR2 FVKESK. CDR3 length equals 17 residues. V was shortened by 4 bases and J by 9 bases, with 25 bases between the two germline ends. The CDR3, as DNA: TGTGCCAGCAGCCCACCTTCTAGCGCCTACTTAGGCGGTGAGCAGTTCTTC. Protein: CASSPPSSAYLGGEQFF.

This clonotype showed up just a few times. The rearrangement links TRBV7-9 to TRBJ1-1; tentative D call: TRBD1 (6 bases). Germline V gene data show CDR1 as SEHNR and CDR2 as FQNEAQ (reference sequence). The CDR3 is made up of 15 amino acids. Trimming shortened V by 1 base and J by 2 bases, and 11 bases separated the two germline ends. The CDR3 loop reads CASSLEVRGNTEAFF. The CDR3 region has the DNA TGTGCCAGCAGCTTAGAGGTCAGGGGCAACACTGAAGCTTTCTTT.

There are many counts of this clonotype. V usage is TRBV9 and J usage is TRBJ2-6, with D unresolved. The CDR3 covers 15 residues. The V gene's germline CDR1 is SGDLS and CDR2 YYNGEE. Trimming left V 5 bases short and J 4 bases short, with 13 bases between. The CDR3 nucleotides are TGTGCCAGCAGTGATAACGCCGACGGGGCCAACGTCCTGACTTTC. Translating gives CASSDNADGANVLTF.

The V and J genes are TRBV5-6 and TRBJ2-5; D remains ambiguous. This CDR3 is built from 15 residues. V lost 3 bases, J lost 4 bases, and 16 bases lay in between. CDR1 SGHDT and CDR2 YYEEEE come from the germline V gene. CDR3: CASSYYVSFGETQYF. The CDR3 DNA is TGTGCCAGCAGCTACTACGTCTCTTTCGGAGAGACCCAGTACTTC.

This chain links TRBV6-6 with TRBJ2-7; the D is unclear. CDR3 size: 12 residues. V lost 11 bases, J lost 7 bases, and 18 bases lay in between. Germline loops: CDR1 MNHNY, CDR2 SVGAGI (reference sequence). CDR3 DNA: TGTGCCTGCTTAGGGCCCCTGAGTGAGCAGTACTTC. Its protein product is CACLGPLSEQYF.

CDR3: CSVIVTGELFF. The CDR3 DNA sequence: TGCAGCGTTATAGTAACAGGGGAGCTGTTTTTT. The J gene is TRBJ2-2, the V gene TRBV29-1; D uncertain. Germline CDR1 SQVTM, CDR2 ANQGSEA. The CDR3 consists of 11 residues. V lost 5 bases and J lost 8, with 9 bases in between.

This clonotype has just a few counts. V and J are TRBV20-1 and TRBJ1-5; no clear D. CDR1 and CDR2 (germline): DFQATT, SNEGSKA (reference sequence). The ends were cut back, 0 bases at V and 2 bases at J, with 11 bases in the middle. The CDR3 length is 15 residues. DNA of the CDR3: TGCAGTGCTAGAGAGACGGGCTCTCGCAATCAGCCCCAGCATTTT. It codes for CSARETGSRNQPQHF.

The CDR3 loop is CACALGLFNEQFF. The DNA of the CDR3 is TGTGCCTGTGCCCTGGGACTATTCAATGAGCAGTTCTTC. J is TRBJ2-1 and V is TRBV6-1; 7 nucleotides line up with TRBD2. After removal of 11 bases from V and 6 bases from J, the junction contained 10 bases not matched to a gene. CDR1 and CDR2 (germline): MNHNS, SASEGT. CDR3 size: 13 residues.

In its sample, this clonotype was seen a few times. The V and J genes are TRBV9 and TRBJ2-2; D remains unclear. The germline V and J ends were trimmed by 0 bases and 2 bases, with 8 bases remaining between them. CDR3 length: 15 amino acids. CDR1 is SGDLS and CDR2 is YYNGEE in the germline V gene. CDR3 amino acids: CASSVGIENTGELFF. CDR3 nucleotides: TGTGCCAGCAGCGTAGGGATCGAAAACACCGGGGAGCTGTTTTTT.

This clonotype was observed a handful of times. The rearrangement links TRBV20-1 to TRBJ2-7, with D tentatively TRBD1 (5 bases). This CDR3 spans 14 amino acids. CDR1 and CDR2 from the germline V gene are DFQATT and SNEGSKA (reference sequence). V was trimmed by 8 bases and J by 7 bases, leaving 24 bases between them. The CDR3 loop is CSPMGRQSTLEQYF. Written as DNA, the CDR3 is TGCAGTCCAATGGGAAGACAGTCCACTTTGGAGCAGTACTTC.

This clonotype was detected only a few times. The rearrangement joins TRBV9 to TRBJ2-2; no reliable D call. This CDR3 is built from 14 residues. Trimming took off 0 bases at V and 7 bases at J, with 10 bases between the two ends. CDR1 SGDLS and CDR2 YYNGEE come from the germline V gene. This CDR3 is CASSVGGDDGELFF. The CDR3 bases are TGTGCCAGCAGCGTAGGGGGTGACGACGGGGAGCTGTTTTTT. Filled out from reference TRBV9 and TRBJ2-2, the complete variable domain reads DSGVTQTPKHLITATGQRVTLRCSPRSGDLSVYWYQQSLDQGLQFLIQYYNGEERAKGNILERFSAQQFPDLHSELNLSSLELGDSALYFCASSVGGDDGELFFGEGSRLTVL.